A selection of T cell receptor beta chains follows, all from one sample in a study of CD8 T cells in ankylosing spondylitis. TCRdb called the 5' RACE reads again in MiXCR, with one record for every CDR3 protein. This table holds roughly 300,000 distinct CDR3 sequences, 7.5% to 9% found once. Input material: blood, either unsorted or a sorted T cell fraction (not recorded which). These TCRs come from a male donor with ankylosing spondylitis. The CDR3 runs from the conserved cysteine through the conserved F or W. A D gene is named only where the DNA matches it firmly. Clone size appears in some rows only: once, few, many, or a class for an expanded clone.

TRBD1 | TRBJ2-7 | many | TRBV29-1 | CSVRTGQSSYEQYF | TGCAGCGTCCGGACAGGTCAAAGCTCCTACGAGCAGTACTTC
TRBD1 | TRBJ2-7 | . | TRBV9 | CASSVAGQGTGEQYF | TGTGCCAGCAGCGTAGCGGGACAGGGGACGGGGGAGCAGTACTTC
. | TRBJ2-5 | . | TRBV28 | CASSPTHKETQYF | TGTGCCAGCAGTCCCACCCACAAAGAGACCCAGTACTTC
. | TRBJ2-1 | many | TRBV25-1 | CASSVAAYNEQFF | TGTGCCAGCAGTGTTGCAGCCTACAATGAGCAGTTCTTC
. | TRBJ2-7 | few | TRBV5-1 | CASSPAPATSNEQYF | TGCGCCAGCAGCCCCGCTCCAGCAACGAGCAACGAGCAGTACTTC
TRBD2 | TRBJ2-2 | many | TRBV7-2 | CASSLIAGDTGELFF | TGTGCCAGCAGCTTAATAGCGGGAGACACCGGGGAGCTGTTTTTT
. | TRBJ1-2 | many | TRBV3-1 | CASSQQNYGYTF | TGTGCCAGCAGCCAGCAGAACTATGGCTACACCTTC
. | TRBJ1-5 | many | TRBV29-1 | CSSAGGVGQPQHF | TGCAGCTCTGCGGGCGGGGTTGGGCAGCCCCAGCATTTT
. | TRBJ2-7 | . | TRBV9 | CASSPGGRSYHEQYF | TGTGCCAGCAGCCCAGGAGGGAGGTCCTACCACGAGCAGTACTTC
TRBD1 | TRBJ2-2 | . | TRBV12-3/TRBV12-4 | CASSRSLRGRSTVELFF | TGTGCCAGCAGTAGAAGTCTCAGGGGGCGGTCCACCGTGGAGCTGTTTTTT
. | TRBJ2-3 | . | TRBV10-3 | CAITALESTDTQYF | TGTGCCATCACCGCACTCGAGAGCACAGATACGCAGTATTTT
TRBD1 | TRBJ1-1 | many | TRBV29-1 | CSVAYRGQVNTEAFF | TGCAGCGTGGCTTACAGGGGCCAAGTGAACACTGAAGCTTTCTTT
. | TRBJ2-7 | many | TRBV18 | CASSPGPPGQYF | TGTGCCAGCTCACCGGGGCCCCCGGGGCAGTACTTC
. | TRBJ2-1 | few | TRBV5-1 | CASSLARQGSFDEQFF | TGCGCCAGCAGCTTGGCACGGCAGGGGAGTTTTGATGAGCAGTTCTTC
TRBD2 | TRBJ2-4 | few | TRBV29-1 | CSVVRTSGRTAKNIQYF | TGCAGCGTTGTACGGACTAGCGGGAGAACAGCCAAAAACATTCAGTACTTC
. | TRBJ2-7 | . | TRBV7-2 | CASSSSGFATNEQYF | TGTGCCAGCAGCTCCTCGGGGTTCGCTACTAACGAGCAGTACTTC
TRBD1 | TRBJ2-7 | few | TRBV7-2 | CASSLARTGGESSYEQYF | TGTGCCAGCAGCTTAGCCCGGACAGGGGGAGAGAGCTCCTACGAGCAGTACTTC
. | TRBJ2-2 | many | TRBV29-1 | CSVALGGELFF | TGCAGCGTTGCCTTGGGCGGGGAGCTGTTTTTT
TRBD1 | TRBJ2-3 | many | TRBV29-1 | CSVARTGSGTDTQYF | TGCAGCGTAGCTCGGACAGGATCTGGCACAGATACGCAGTATTTT
. | TRBJ2-5 | few | TRBV15 | CATSRPGTLDF | TGTGCCACCAGCAGACCCGGGACCCTGGACTTC
. | TRBJ2-2 | . | TRBV14 | CASSQGTVPDNTGELFF | TGTGCCAGCAGCCAAGGGACAGTTCCCGATAACACCGGGGAGCTGTTTTTT
. | TRBJ2-1 | many | TRBV25-1 | CASRGLSPYNEQFF | TGTGCCAGCAGGGGACTTAGCCCCTACAATGAGCAGTTCTTC
TRBD1 | TRBJ2-1 | many | TRBV6-1 | CASRMGTASYNEQFF | TGTGCCAGCAGAATGGGGACAGCATCCTACAATGAGCAGTTCTTC
. | TRBJ2-7 | . | TRBV5-1 | CASYITGSYEQYF | TGCGCCAGCTATATCACAGGCTCCTACGAGCAGTACTTC